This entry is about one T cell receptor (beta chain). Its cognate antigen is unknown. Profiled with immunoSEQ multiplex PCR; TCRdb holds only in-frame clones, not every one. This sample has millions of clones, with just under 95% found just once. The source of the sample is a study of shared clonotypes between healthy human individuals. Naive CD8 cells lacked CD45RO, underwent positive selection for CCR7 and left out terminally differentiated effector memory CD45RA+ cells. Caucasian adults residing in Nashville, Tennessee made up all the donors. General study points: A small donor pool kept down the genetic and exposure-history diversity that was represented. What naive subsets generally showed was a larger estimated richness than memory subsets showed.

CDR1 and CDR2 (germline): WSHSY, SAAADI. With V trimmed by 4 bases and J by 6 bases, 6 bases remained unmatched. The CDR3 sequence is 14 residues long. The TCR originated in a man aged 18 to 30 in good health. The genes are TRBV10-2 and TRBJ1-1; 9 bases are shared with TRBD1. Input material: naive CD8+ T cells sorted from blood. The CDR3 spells CASSVDRGLAEAFF. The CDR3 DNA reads TGCGCCAGCAGTGTTGACAGGGGGTTGGCTGAAGCTTTCTTT.